This paragraph covers one TCR beta chain sequence. Its antigen is currently unknown. The data stem from a study of shared clonotypes between healthy human individuals. About the research overall: Donors, aged 18 to 49, were two women and three men.

Regarding the study as a whole: Sorted-subset sequencing was shown by rarefaction to be incomplete despite large depth. The four-donor shared clonotypes exceeded non-shared clonotypes in generation probability, with non-shared ones scoring lower. Memory subsets generally showed lower estimated richness than naive subsets.

The CDR3 contains 15 residues. V shed 2 bases, J shed 6 bases, and the junction held 8 bases outside the gene matches. In germline, CDR1 is SGHNT, CDR2 YYREEE (reference sequence). Some clones are missing from TCRdb's copy, which holds only in-frame ones; the method was immunoSEQ multiplex PCR. Of some 1.4 million clones listed, approximately 96% are singletons. The source material was naive CD4+ T cells sorted from blood. The subset: CD45RA+ positively selected. This clonotype was obtained from a young man in good health. The V gene is TRBV5-4, the J gene TRBJ2-7; TRBD2 matches at 10 bases. CDR3 bases: TGTGCCAGCAGCTTTTTGTCTAGCGGGAGTAGCGAGCAGTACTTC. As protein: CASSFLSSGSSEQYF.